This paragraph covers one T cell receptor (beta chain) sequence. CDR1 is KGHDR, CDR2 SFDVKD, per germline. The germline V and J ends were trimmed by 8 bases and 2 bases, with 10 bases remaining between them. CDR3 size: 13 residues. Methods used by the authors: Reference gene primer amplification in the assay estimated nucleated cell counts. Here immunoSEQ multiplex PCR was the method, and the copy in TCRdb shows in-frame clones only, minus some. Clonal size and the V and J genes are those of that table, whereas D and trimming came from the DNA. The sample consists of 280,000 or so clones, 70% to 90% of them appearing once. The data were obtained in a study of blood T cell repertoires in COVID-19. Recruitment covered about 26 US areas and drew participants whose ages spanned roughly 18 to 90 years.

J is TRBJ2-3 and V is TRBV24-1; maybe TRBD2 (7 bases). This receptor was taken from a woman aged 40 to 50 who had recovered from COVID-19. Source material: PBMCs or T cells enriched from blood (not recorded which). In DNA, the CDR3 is TGTGCCACCAATGGGGGGGCCACAGATACGCAGTATTTT. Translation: CATNGGATDTQYF.